The entry that follows covers one T cell receptor beta chain sequence. Its antigen remains unknown. Looked up from germline, CDR1 is SGHRS and CDR2 is YFSETQ. The CDR3 totals 13 residues. Trimming stripped 6 bases from V and 0 bases from J, with 7 bases between. The data derive from a study of beta chain features in type 1 diabetes. The whole isolated RNA underwent reverse transcription, so sequencing captured expressed TCRB transcripts. Using immunoSEQ multiplex PCR, the repertoire was profiled, and TCRdb retains in-frame clones only, with some absent. The sample comprises around 20,000 clones, under 75% of which are singletons, and around 4% rests with the top ten. Study observations and caveats: Among patients, naive, central memory and Treg TCRB repertoires appeared more similar than among healthy donors. For Type 1 diabetes patients, all four CD4+ subsets carried TCRB CDR3s that were moderately but significantly shorter.

The specimen was Tregs from blood. The source is a man between 18 and 29 years old with type 1 diabetes. V is TRBV5-1 and J is TRBJ1-3, with D possibly TRBD1 on 5 matching bases. This CDR3 is CASKTDSGNTIYF. The DNA for the CDR3 is TGCGCCAGCAAGACAGACTCTGGAAACACCATATATTTT.